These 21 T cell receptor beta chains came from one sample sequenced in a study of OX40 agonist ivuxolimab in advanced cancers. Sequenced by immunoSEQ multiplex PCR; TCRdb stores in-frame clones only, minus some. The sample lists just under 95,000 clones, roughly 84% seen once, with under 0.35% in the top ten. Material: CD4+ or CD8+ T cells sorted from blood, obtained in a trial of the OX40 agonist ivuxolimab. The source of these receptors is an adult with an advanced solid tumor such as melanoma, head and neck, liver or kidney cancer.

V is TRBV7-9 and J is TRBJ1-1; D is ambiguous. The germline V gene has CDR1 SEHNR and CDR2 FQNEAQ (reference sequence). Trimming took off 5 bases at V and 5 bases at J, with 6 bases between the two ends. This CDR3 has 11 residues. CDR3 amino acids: CASSPETEAFF. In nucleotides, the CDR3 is TGTGCCAGCAGCCCTGAGACTGAAGCTTTCTTT.

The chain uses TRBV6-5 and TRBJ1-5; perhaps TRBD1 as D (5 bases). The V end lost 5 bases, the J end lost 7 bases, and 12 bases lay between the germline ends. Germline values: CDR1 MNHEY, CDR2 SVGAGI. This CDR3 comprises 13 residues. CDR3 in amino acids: CASSESRAQPQHF. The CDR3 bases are TGTGCCAGCAGTGAATCCAGGGCCCAGCCCCAGCATTTT.

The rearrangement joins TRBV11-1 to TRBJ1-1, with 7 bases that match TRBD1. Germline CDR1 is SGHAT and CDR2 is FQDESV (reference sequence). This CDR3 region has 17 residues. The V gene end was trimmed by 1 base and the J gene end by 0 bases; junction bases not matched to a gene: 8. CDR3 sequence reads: CASSLGGNRGMNTEAFF. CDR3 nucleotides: TGTGCCAGCAGCTTAGGGGGAAACAGGGGAATGAACACTGAAGCTTTCTTT. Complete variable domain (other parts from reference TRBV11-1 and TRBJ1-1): EAEVAQSPRYKITEKSQAVAFWCDPISGHATLYWYRQILGQGPELLVQFQDESVVDDSQLPKDRFSAERLKGVDSTLKIQPAELGDSAMYLCASSLGGNRGMNTEAFFGQGTRLTVV.

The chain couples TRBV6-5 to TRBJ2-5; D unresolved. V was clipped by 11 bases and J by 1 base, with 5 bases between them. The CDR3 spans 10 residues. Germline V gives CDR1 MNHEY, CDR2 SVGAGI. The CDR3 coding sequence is TGTGCCCACAGCCAAGAGACCCAGTACTTC. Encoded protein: CAHSQETQYF.

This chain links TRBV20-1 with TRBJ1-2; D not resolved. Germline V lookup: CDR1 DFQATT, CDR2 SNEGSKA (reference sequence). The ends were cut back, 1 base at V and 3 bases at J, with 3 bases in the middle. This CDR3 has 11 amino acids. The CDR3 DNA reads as TGCAGTGCTAGAGGAGACTATGGCTACACCTTC. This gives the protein CSARGDYGYTF.

This chain's CDR3 is CASSENRPPNGYTF. CDR3 nucleotide sequence: TGTGCCAGCAGTGAAAATAGGCCCCCCAATGGCTACACCTTC. V and J are TRBV2 and TRBJ1-2; D unresolved. Germline-derived CDR1 and CDR2 are SNHLY and FYNNEI. There are 14 residues in the CDR3. Trimming shortened V by 2 bases and J by 6 bases, and 13 bases separated the two germline ends. Complete variable domain (other parts from reference TRBV2 and TRBJ1-2): EPEVTQTPSHQVTQMGQEVILRCVPISNHLYFYWYRQILGQKVEFLVSFYNNEISEKSEIFDDQFSVERPDGSNFTLKIRSTKLEDSAMYFCASSENRPPNGYTFGSGTRLTVV.

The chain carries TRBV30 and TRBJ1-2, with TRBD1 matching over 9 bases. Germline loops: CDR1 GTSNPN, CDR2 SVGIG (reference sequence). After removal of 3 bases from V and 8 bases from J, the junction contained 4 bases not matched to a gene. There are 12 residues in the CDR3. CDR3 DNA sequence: TGTGCCTGGAGAGGACAGGGGAGAGGCTACACCTTC. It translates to CAWRGQGRGYTF.

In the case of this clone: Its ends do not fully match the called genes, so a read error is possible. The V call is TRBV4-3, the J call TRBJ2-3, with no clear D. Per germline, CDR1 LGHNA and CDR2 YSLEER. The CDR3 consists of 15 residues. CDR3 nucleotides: TGCGCCAGCACCATCTCGTCTGGAAACACAGATACACAGTATTTT. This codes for CASTISSGNTDTQYF.

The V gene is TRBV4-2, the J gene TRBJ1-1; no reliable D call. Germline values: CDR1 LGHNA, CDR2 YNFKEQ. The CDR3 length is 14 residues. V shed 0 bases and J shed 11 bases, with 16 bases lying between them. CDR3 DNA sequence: TGTGCCAGCAGCCAAGATAGAGTTCTTGGCGAGGCTTTCTTT. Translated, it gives CASSQDRVLGEAFF.

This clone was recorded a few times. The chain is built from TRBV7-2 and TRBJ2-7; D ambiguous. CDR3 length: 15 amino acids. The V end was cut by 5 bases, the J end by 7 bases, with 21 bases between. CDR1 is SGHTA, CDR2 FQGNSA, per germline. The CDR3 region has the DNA TGTGCCAGCAGCCCCGAAGGTCGACAAGGGCGGGAGCAGTACTTC. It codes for CASSPEGRQGREQYF.

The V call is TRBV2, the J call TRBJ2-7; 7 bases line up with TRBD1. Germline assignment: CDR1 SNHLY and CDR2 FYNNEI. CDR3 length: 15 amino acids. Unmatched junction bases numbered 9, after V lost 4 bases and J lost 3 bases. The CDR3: CASSVGTASFYEQYF. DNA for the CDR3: TGTGCCAGCAGTGTTGGGACAGCATCATTCTACGAGCAGTACTTC.

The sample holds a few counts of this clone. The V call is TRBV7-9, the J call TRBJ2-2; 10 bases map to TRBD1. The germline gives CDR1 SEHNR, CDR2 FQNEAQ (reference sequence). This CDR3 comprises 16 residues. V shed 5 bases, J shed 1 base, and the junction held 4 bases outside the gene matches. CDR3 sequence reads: CASSRQGAMNTGELFF. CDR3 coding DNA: TGTGCCAGCAGCCGACAGGGGGCGATGAACACCGGGGAGCTGTTTTTT.

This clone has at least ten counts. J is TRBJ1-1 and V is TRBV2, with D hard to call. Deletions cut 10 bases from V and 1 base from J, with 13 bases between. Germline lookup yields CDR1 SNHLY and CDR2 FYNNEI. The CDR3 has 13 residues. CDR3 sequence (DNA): TGTGCCACGAAATCACAGAAGAACACTGAAGCTTTCTTT. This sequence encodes CATKSQKNTEAFF.

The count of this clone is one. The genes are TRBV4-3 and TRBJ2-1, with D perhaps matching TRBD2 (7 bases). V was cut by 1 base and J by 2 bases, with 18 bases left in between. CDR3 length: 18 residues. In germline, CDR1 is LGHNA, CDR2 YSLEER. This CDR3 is CASSQAGPGAGAYNEQFF. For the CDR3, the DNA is TGCGCCAGCAGCCAAGCGGGGCCGGGGGCGGGGGCCTACAATGAGCAGTTCTTC.

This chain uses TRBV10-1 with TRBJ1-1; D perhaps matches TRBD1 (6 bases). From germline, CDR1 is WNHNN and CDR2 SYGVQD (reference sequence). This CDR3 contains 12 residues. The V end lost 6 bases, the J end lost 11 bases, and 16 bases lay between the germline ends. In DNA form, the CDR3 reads TGCGCCAGCAGGGCCGACAGGCCAGGGGCTTTCTTT. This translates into CASRADRPGAFF.

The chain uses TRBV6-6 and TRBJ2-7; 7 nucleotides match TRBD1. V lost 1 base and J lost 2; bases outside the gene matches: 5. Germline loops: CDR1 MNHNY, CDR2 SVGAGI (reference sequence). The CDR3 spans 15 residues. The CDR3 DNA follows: TGTGCCAGCAGTTACTATCAGGGGGTTGCCTACGAGCAGTACTTC. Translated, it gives CASSYYQGVAYEQYF.

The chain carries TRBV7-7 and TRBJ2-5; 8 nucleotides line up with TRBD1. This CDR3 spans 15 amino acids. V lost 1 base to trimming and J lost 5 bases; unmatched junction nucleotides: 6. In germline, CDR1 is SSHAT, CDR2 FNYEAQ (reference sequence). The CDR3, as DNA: TGTGCCAGCAGCTTAGGGACAGGGCGACGGGAGACCCAGTACTTC. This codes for CASSLGTGRRETQYF.

The CDR3 DNA reads TGTGCCAGCTCACTCGGGACAGGGGGAGACGAGCAGTACTTC. It translates to CASSLGTGGDEQYF. The chain has TRBV18 and TRBJ2-7, with 11 nucleotides matching TRBD1. Germline CDR1 KGHSH, CDR2 LQKENI. The CDR3 consists of 14 residues. V shed 4 bases, J shed 5 bases, and the junction held 4 bases outside the gene matches.

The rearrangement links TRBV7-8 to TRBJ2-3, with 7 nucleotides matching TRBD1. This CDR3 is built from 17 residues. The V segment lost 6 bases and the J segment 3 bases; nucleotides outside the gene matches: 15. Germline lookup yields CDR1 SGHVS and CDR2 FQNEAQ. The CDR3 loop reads CASSAYGGQPRTDTQYF. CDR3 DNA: TGTGCCAGCAGTGCTTATGGGGGACAGCCGAGGACAGATACGCAGTATTTT.

The CDR3 DNA is TGTGCCAGCAGTGCCGGGCCGAACGGACTCTCCTACAATGAGCAGTTCTTC. It is translated as CASSAGPNGLSYNEQFF. The chain carries TRBV2 and TRBJ2-1, with D possibly being TRBD2 (5 bases). Germline CDR1 SNHLY, CDR2 FYNNEI. The CDR3 has 17 amino acids. V shed 4 bases and J shed 0 bases, with 16 bases lying between them.

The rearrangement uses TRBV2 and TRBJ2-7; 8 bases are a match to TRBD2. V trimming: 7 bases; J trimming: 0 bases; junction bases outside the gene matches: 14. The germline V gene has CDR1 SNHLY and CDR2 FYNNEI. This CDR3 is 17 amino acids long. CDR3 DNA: TGTGCCAGCATCCGAGAGACCTTAGCGGGGAGCTCCTACGAGCAGTACTTC. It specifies CASIRETLAGSSYEQYF.